This T cell receptor beta chain was sequenced for a study of T-cell reconstitution after alpha-beta-depleted transplantation in children. Trimming took 4 bases from V and 0 from J, leaving 15 bases between them. Germline values: CDR1 MDHEN, CDR2 SYDVKM. This CDR3 has 16 amino acids. Study-level findings and limits: Some patients' high day-60 TCRbeta diversity was attributed to recipient cells surviving conditioning. It was reported that alpha-beta T cells came from several hundred expanded graft clones (about two months after transplant). Most T-cell counts and diversity one year after the transplant came from T cells that were newly produced.

Library preparation (for TCRbeta) was performed with unique molecular identifiers. One entry per CDR3 protein, called by TCRdb with MiXCR from the PCR reads. The profile shows some 300,000 distinct CDR3 sequences, over 7% of them singletons. As regards this clonotype: Its antigen is unidentified.

The sequencing used peripheral blood, collected 360 days after TCRalphabeta/CD19-depleted stem cell transplant. The V and J genes are TRBV28 and TRBJ1-1; D is perhaps TRBD1 (5 bases). The clonotype comes from a female patient between 2 and 15 years old who had a stem cell transplant for Fanconi anemia, so the T cells may come from the graft donor. CDR3 DNA sequence: TGTGCCAGCAGTTCCAGGCCAGGGTTCATGAACACTGAAGCTTTCTTT. This gives the protein CASSSRPGFMNTEAFF.